These T cell receptor beta chains were read from a single sample in a study of T-cell reconstitution after alpha-beta-depleted transplantation in children. MiXCR was run by TCRdb on the PCR reads, yielding one entry per CDR3 protein. The table records around 530,000 distinct CDR3 sequences, 30% to 35% of them present only once. The specimen comprised PBMCs from the stem cell graft donor, sampled from the stem cell graft. Receptors were obtained from a human donor who donated a stem cell graft to a child with aplastic anemia. Both conserved end residues are part of each CDR3. D genes are given only for firm matches.

D gene: TRBD1
V gene: TRBV4-2
CDR3 protein: CASSPTGGQNTEAFF

D gene: TRBD2
V gene: TRBV20-1
CDR3 protein: CSARDSTSGTDTQYF

D gene: TRBD2
V gene: TRBV20-1
CDR3 protein: CSARLLGVASGRAAKNIQYF

D gene: NA
V gene: TRBV28
CDR3 protein: CASSEQNRDGDTQYF

D gene: TRBD1
V gene: TRBV20-1
CDR3 protein: CSAGGQGHLQPQHF

D gene: NA
V gene: TRBV7-3
CDR3 protein: CASAKGIRTGKYNEQFF

D gene: NA
V gene: TRBV15
CDR3 protein: CATSRGQGRYNEQFF

D gene: NA
V gene: TRBV20-1
CDR3 protein: CSARRSGKTEAFF

D gene: TRBD1
V gene: TRBV20-1
CDR3 protein: CSAYSPGQRTDTQYF

D gene: NA
V gene: TRBV12-3/TRBV12-4
CDR3 protein: CASSTETGYTQYF

D gene: TRBD1
V gene: TRBV6-4
CDR3 protein: CASSRTGVLDTEAFF

D gene: NA
V gene: TRBV5-4
CDR3 protein: CASSSDGGPNEKLFF

D gene: NA
V gene: TRBV27
CDR3 protein: CASRSGPWNSPLHF

D gene: NA
V gene: TRBV9
CDR3 protein: CASSRPGINQPQHF

D gene: TRBD2
V gene: TRBV5-1
CDR3 protein: CASSLGAGDAGELFF

D gene: TRBD2
V gene: TRBV18
CDR3 protein: CASSPPGLADPYEQYF

D gene: TRBD1
V gene: TRBV7-2
CDR3 protein: CASRAGTGKYGYTF

D gene: NA
V gene: TRBV20-1
CDR3 protein: CSADHGNNEQFF

D gene: TRBD2
V gene: TRBV12-3/TRBV12-4
CDR3 protein: CASTGAGSTDTQYF

D gene: NA
V gene: TRBV7-2
CDR3 protein: CASSLDRVRRSPLHF

D gene: NA
V gene: TRBV14
CDR3 protein: CASSPHVSASYNEQFF

D gene: NA
V gene: TRBV9
CDR3 protein: CASSVAPWQGNEQFF

D gene: NA
V gene: TRBV9
CDR3 protein: CASSVEPSEHYEQYF

D gene: TRBD2
V gene: TRBV9
CDR3 protein: CASSGREARLYEQYF

D gene: NA
V gene: TRBV30
CDR3 protein: CAWRGGILRNEQFF

D gene: TRBD2
V gene: TRBV5-1
CDR3 protein: CASSFRSSGSFYNEQFF

D gene: NA
V gene: TRBV2
CDR3 protein: CASSEWGPARFGRGTEAFF

D gene: TRBD1
V gene: TRBV7-2
CDR3 protein: CASRGTGSHGYTF

D gene: NA
V gene: TRBV6-2/TRBV6-3
CDR3 protein: CASSDKLGRVETQYF

D gene: TRBD2
V gene: TRBV29-1
CDR3 protein: CSVATSGSRNEQFF

D gene: NA
V gene: TRBV6-5
CDR3 protein: CASSSNLRGDYGYTF

D gene: NA
V gene: TRBV12-3/TRBV12-4
CDR3 protein: CASSPSGRESTDTQYF

D gene: TRBD2
V gene: TRBV6-5
CDR3 protein: CSSGRVYEQFF

D gene: TRBD2
V gene: TRBV11-1
CDR3 protein: CASSATFGTSGSRGTQYF

D gene: TRBD2
V gene: TRBV5-4
CDR3 protein: CAFGLAGSNTGELFF

D gene: NA
V gene: TRBV12-3/TRBV12-4
CDR3 protein: CASSFRGRSANYEQYF

D gene: NA
V gene: TRBV5-1
CDR3 protein: CASSFDSWEGYTF

D gene: NA
V gene: TRBV20-1
CDR3 protein: CSARDNGGTGELFF

D gene: NA
V gene: TRBV29-1
CDR3 protein: CSVLAGGLSGYTF

D gene: TRBD1
V gene: TRBV7-9
CDR3 protein: CASSPGQGHYQPQHF

D gene: TRBD1
V gene: TRBV24-1
CDR3 protein: CATSDRTGPNEKLFF

D gene: NA
V gene: TRBV10-3
CDR3 protein: CAISESNNKETQYF